This is a list of T cell receptor beta chains from one sample in a study of identical twins. TCRdb re-analysed the 5' RACE reads in MiXCR, keeping a single row per CDR3 protein. The sample contains around 200,000 distinct CDR3 sequences, roughly 9.4% of which appear only once. The sequenced sample was memory (CD45RO+) T cells sorted from blood. The receptors come from a woman aged 18-29 years in good health. Both conserved end residues are part of each CDR3. D genes are given only for firm matches. For some rows the clone size is stated as once, few or many, or as a class when expanded; others skip it.

cdr3_aa,cdr3_nt,v_call,j_call,d_call,clone_size
CASSRASSYEQYF,TGTGCCAGCAGTAGGGCCAGCTCCTACGAGCAGTACTTC,TRBV12-3/TRBV12-4,TRBJ2-7,-,many
CASPVDTRRAGAQPQHF,TGTGCCAGCCCCGTAGATACGAGGAGGGCAGGGGCTCAGCCCCAGCATTTT,TRBV12-3/TRBV12-4,TRBJ1-5,-,many
CASSSAPTPDTQYF,TGCGCCAGCAGCTCCGCGCCGACCCCGGATACGCAGTATTTT,TRBV5-1,TRBJ2-3,-,few
CASTPAQHNEQFF,TGTGCCAGCACCCCGGCCCAGCACAATGAGCAGTTCTTC,TRBV6-2/TRBV6-3,TRBJ2-1,-,few
CAWSATDTQYF,TGTGCCTGGAGTGCTACAGATACGCAGTATTTT,TRBV30,TRBJ2-3,-,few
CASSFGREYSPLHF,TGTGCCAGCAGCTTTGGGAGGGAGTATTCACCCCTCCACTTT,TRBV7-9,TRBJ1-6,-,-
CASSDLRQRIIQYF,TGTGCCAGCAGTGACCTGCGACAGAGGATCATTCAGTACTTC,TRBV6-4,TRBJ2-4,-,few
CASSQGPDPYNEQFF,TGTGCCAGCAGCCAAGGGCCAGATCCCTACAATGAGCAGTTCTTC,TRBV14,TRBJ2-1,-,few
CSARGGQGATYEQYF,TGCAGTGCTAGAGGTGGGCAGGGGGCTACCTACGAGCAGTACTTC,TRBV20-1,TRBJ2-7,TRBD1,-
CSARDTVQTSYEQYF,TGCAGTGCTAGAGATACAGTCCAAACCAGCTACGAGCAGTACTTC,TRBV20-1,TRBJ2-7,-,-
CASSDRGSAQPQHF,TGTGCCAGCAGCGACAGGGGCTCTGCTCAGCCCCAGCATTTT,TRBV3-1,TRBJ1-5,TRBD1,-
CASSNFEFGGGYEQYF,TGTGCCAGCAGCAACTTTGAGTTTGGGGGTGGATACGAGCAGTACTTC,TRBV21-1,TRBJ2-7,-,-
CASQGVGDTQYF,TGTGCCAGCCAGGGGGTGGGAGATACGCAGTATTTT,TRBV27,TRBJ2-3,TRBD1,few
CASSNPGTDFTEAFF,TGTGCCAGCAGCAACCCCGGGACGGACTTCACTGAAGCTTTCTTT,TRBV11-3,TRBJ1-1,-,-
CASRRDRGISGANVLTF,TGTGCCAGCAGGCGGGACAGGGGAATCTCTGGGGCCAACGTCCTGACTTTC,TRBV27,TRBJ2-6,TRBD1,-
CASSGRTAGNTIYF,TGTGCCAGCAGCGGACGGACGGCTGGAAACACCATATATTTT,TRBV7-2,TRBJ1-3,-,few
CASSATSGSNQPQHF,TGTGCCAGCAGCGCTACCTCGGGCAGCAATCAGCCCCAGCATTTT,TRBV9,TRBJ1-5,-,few
CASSERGRETQYF,TGTGCCAGCAGTGAAAGGGGAAGAGAGACCCAGTACTTC,TRBV25-1,TRBJ2-5,-,once
CASSPFGSIYGYTF,TGTGCCAGCAGCCCATTTGGCAGTATCTATGGCTACACCTTC,TRBV5-6,TRBJ1-2,-,many
CASSNRGRNTEAFF,TGTGCCAGTAGTAACAGGGGGAGAAACACTGAAGCTTTCTTT,TRBV19,TRBJ1-1,TRBD1,few
CASSPRPGTHYEQYF,TGTGCCAGCAGTCCCCGCCCGGGCACCCACTACGAGCAGTACTTC,TRBV12-3/TRBV12-4,TRBJ2-7,-,few
CSAGTRWHNEQFF,TGCAGTGCCGGGACTAGATGGCACAATGAGCAGTTCTTC,TRBV20-1,TRBJ2-1,TRBD2,few
CASSQETGRRLDPRDRTQYF,TGCGCCAGCAGCCAAGAGACGGGACGACGCCTAGATCCAAGAGACCGGACCCAGTACTTC,TRBV4-3,TRBJ2-5,-,few
CASSPRKKLAGTQETQYF,TGTGCCAGCAGCCCCCGGAAGAAGCTAGCGGGGACTCAAGAGACCCAGTACTTC,TRBV11-1,TRBJ2-5,TRBD2,many
CASSFVHNEQFF,TGTGCCAGCAGTTTTGTCCATAATGAGCAGTTCTTC,TRBV12-3/TRBV12-4,TRBJ2-1,-,-
CASREGYTGELFF,TGTGCCAGCAGGGAGGGTTACACCGGGGAGCTGTTTTTT,TRBV28,TRBJ2-2,-,-
CASSSADTQYF,TGTGCCAGCAGCTCGGCAGATACGCAGTATTTT,TRBV7-2,TRBJ2-3,-,-
CASSLEYQGLQF,TGTGCCAGCAGCTTAGAATATCAGGGACTGCAATTT,TRBV7-9,TRBJ1-5,-,few
CASSNRPNNEQFF,TGTGCCAGTAGTAATCGTCCCAACAATGAGCAGTTCTTC,TRBV19,TRBJ2-1,-,-
CASSPPAGGRAYEQYF,TGTGCCAGCTCGCCCCCGGCGGGAGGGCGGGCCTACGAGCAGTACTTC,TRBV27,TRBJ2-7,TRBD2,-
CAIRRTGANVLTF,TGTGCCATCAGACGAACTGGGGCCAACGTCCTGACTTTC,TRBV10-3,TRBJ2-6,-,few
CASSQRSFTGELFF,TGTGCCAGCAGCCAAAGGTCTTTTACCGGGGAGCTGTTTTTT,TRBV3-1,TRBJ2-2,-,-
CASSTAGDEQYF,TGTGCCAGTAGTACAGCGGGGGACGAGCAGTACTTC,TRBV19,TRBJ2-7,TRBD2,once
CATSRGGRREKLFF,TGTGCCACCAGCAGAGGGGGGCGTCGTGAAAAACTGTTTTTT,TRBV15,TRBJ1-4,-,-
CASSYPNPGQRQETQYF,TGTGCCAGCAGTTACCCGAACCCGGGACAAAGACAAGAGACCCAGTACTTC,TRBV6-5,TRBJ2-5,-,few
CASSLDSAEAFF,TGTGCCAGCAGCTTAGACAGCGCTGAAGCTTTCTTT,TRBV7-9,TRBJ1-1,-,-
CSAPSSGTTQKAFF,TGCAGTGCCCCCTCCTCAGGGACCACACAGAAAGCTTTCTTT,TRBV20-1,TRBJ1-1,-,-
CASSLYGGTEAFF,TGTGCCAGCAGCCTTTACGGCGGCACTGAAGCTTTCTTT,TRBV3-1,TRBJ1-1,-,few
CASSWAWETQYF,TGTGCCAGCAGTTGGGCCTGGGAGACCCAGTACTTC,TRBV7-9,TRBJ2-5,-,-
CASSLQLAGGADTQYF,TGTGCCAGCAGCTTACAGCTAGCGGGGGGGGCAGATACGCAGTATTTT,TRBV11-2,TRBJ2-3,TRBD2,many
CASSRTRLAGPSTEQYF,TGTGCCAGCAGTCGAACCCGACTAGCCGGACCATCCACCGAGCAGTACTTC,TRBV6-2/TRBV6-3,TRBJ2-7,TRBD2,few
CASREQRQTDTQYF,TGTGCCAGCAGAGAACAACGTCAAACAGATACGCAGTATTTT,TRBV6-2/TRBV6-3,TRBJ2-3,-,-